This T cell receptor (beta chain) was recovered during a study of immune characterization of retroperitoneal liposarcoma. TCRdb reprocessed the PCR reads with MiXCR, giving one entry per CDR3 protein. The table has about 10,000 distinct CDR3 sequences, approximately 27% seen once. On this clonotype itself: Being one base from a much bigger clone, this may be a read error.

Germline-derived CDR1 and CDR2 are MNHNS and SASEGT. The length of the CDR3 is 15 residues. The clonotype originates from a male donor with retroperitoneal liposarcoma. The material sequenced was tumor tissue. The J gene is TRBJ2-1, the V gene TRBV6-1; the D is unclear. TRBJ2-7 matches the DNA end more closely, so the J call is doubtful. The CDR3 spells CASSETWQSYNKQYF. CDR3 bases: TGTGCCAGCAGTGAAACATGGCAGTCCTACAATAAGCAGTACTTC.